Below, 17 T cell receptor beta chains from the same sample are listed, as sequenced in a study of blood T cell repertoires in COVID-19. The protocol was immunoSEQ multiplex PCR, while the TCRdb copy is restricted to in-frame clones and leaves out a portion. This repertoire shows about 190,000 clones, about 88% found once; its top ten account for approximately 14%. Input material: peripheral blood. These TCRs come from a man younger than 45 with active or convalescent COVID-19.

Here the CDR3 reads CASSITTGGNEKLFF. The CDR3 bases are TGTGCCAGCAGTATCACGACAGGGGGGAATGAAAAACTGTTTTTT. The chain joins TRBV5-6 to TRBJ1-4, with 9 bases matching TRBD1. Germline CDR1 and CDR2: SGHDT and YYEEEE. There are 15 residues in the CDR3. The trim removed 5 bases at V and 5 bases at J, leaving 7 bases unmatched.

V and J are TRBV5-1 and TRBJ2-1, with 10 nucleotides matching TRBD2. Germline lookup yields CDR1 SGHRS and CDR2 YFSETQ. V shed 3 bases and J 4 bases; nucleotides not matched to a gene: 7. The CDR3 totals 16 residues. CDR3 DNA sequence: TGCGCCAGCAGCTCTTTCGCTAGCGGGGGATACAATGAGCAGTTCTTC. Amino acid sequence: CASSSFASGGYNEQFF.

The rearrangement uses TRBV7-8 and TRBJ2-1, with D possibly TRBD2 on 5 matching bases. Germline V gives CDR1 SGHVS, CDR2 FQNEAQ. CDR3 length equals 14 residues. Trimming took off 2 bases at V and 2 bases at J, with 7 bases between the two ends. The CDR3 nucleotides are TGTGCCAGCAGCTTACGGGGTACCTACAATGAGCAGTTCTTC. Translating gives CASSLRGTYNEQFF.

The chain has TRBV5-4 and TRBJ1-1; D ambiguous. The CDR3 extends over 14 amino acids. Germline assignment: CDR1 SGHNT and CDR2 YYREEE (reference sequence). V dropped 4 bases and J dropped 0 bases, with 10 bases sitting between them. The CDR3 spells CASSPGGMNTEAFF. DNA for the CDR3: TGTGCCAGCAGCCCCGGAGGGATGAACACTGAAGCTTTCTTT.

This clone was seen a single time. The junction does not match germline at one end; this may be a read error. The genes are TRBV7-7 and TRBJ2-3, with TRBD2 as a possible D gene (5 bases). The germline V gene has CDR1 SSHAT and CDR2 FNYEAQ (reference sequence). This CDR3 has 15 residues. Here the CDR3 DNA reads TGTGCTAGCAGCCAGCGGCCAACTAGCACAGATACGCAGTATTTT. It is translated as CASSQRPTSTDTQYF.

The chain recombines TRBV6-5 with TRBJ2-1; D is unclear. V dropped 0 bases and J dropped 7 bases, with 13 bases sitting between them. Germline loops: CDR1 MNHEY, CDR2 SVGAGI. The CDR3 spans 15 residues. CDR3 nucleotide sequence: TGTGCCAGCAGTTACTCGTCCTCTTCTGCGAATGAGCAGTTCTTC. Its translation is CASSYSSSSANEQFF.

The chain links TRBV7-2 to TRBJ2-1, with 11 bases aligning to TRBD2. The germline gives CDR1 SGHTA, CDR2 FQGNSA. V shed 5 bases and J 2 bases; nucleotides not matched to a gene: 5. This CDR3 region has 16 residues. In nucleotides, the CDR3 is TGTGCCAGCAGCCAGACTAGCGGGGTACCCTACAATGAGCAGTTCTTC. Its protein product is CASSQTSGVPYNEQFF.

The genes are TRBV19 and TRBJ1-1; 8 nucleotides match TRBD1. Looked up from germline, CDR1 is LNHDA and CDR2 is SQIVND (reference sequence). The CDR3 loop spans 15 amino acids. V shed 7 bases, J shed 1 base, and the junction held 8 bases outside the gene matches. CDR3: CASTSSDRANTEAFF. In DNA, the CDR3 is TGTGCCAGTACCTCCTCGGACAGGGCGAACACTGAAGCTTTCTTT.

The chain is built from TRBV4-1 and TRBJ1-3; the D gene is possibly TRBD1 (6 bases). CDR3 size: 18 residues. With 0 bases removed from V and 2 bases from J, the gap between germline ends came to 17 bases. The germline gives CDR1 MGHRA, CDR2 YSYEKL. CDR3 coding DNA: TGCGCCAGCAGCCAAGATGCTGAGGGGGTAGCGCCTGGAAACACCATATATTTT. Its protein product is CASSQDAEGVAPGNTIYF.

The CDR3 region has the DNA TGTGCCAGCTCACCACAGGGAGGCGTCTATGGCTACACCTTC. This translates into CASSPQGGVYGYTF. The genes are TRBV18 and TRBJ1-2; no clear D gene. This CDR3 comprises 14 residues. The V end lost 1 base, the J end lost 4 bases, and 10 bases lay between the germline ends. Germline CDR1 is KGHSH and CDR2 is LQKENI.

The rearrangement links TRBV6-5 to TRBJ2-1, with D uncertain. The CDR3 has 16 residues. CDR1 is MNHEY and CDR2 is SVGAGI in the germline V gene. Deletions cut 4 bases from V and 8 bases from J, with 21 bases between. CDR3 DNA: TGTGCCAGCAGTTCCTTCCGCGGTGTGGATCGGGATGAGCAGTTCTTC. This sequence encodes CASSSFRGVDRDEQFF.

The V and J genes are TRBV6-5 and TRBJ2-7; D possibly corresponds to TRBD1 (5 bases). The CDR3 covers 15 residues. The V end was cut by 4 bases, the J end by 3 bases, with 16 bases between. Per the germline V gene, CDR1 is MNHEY and CDR2 is SVGAGI. The CDR3 loop is CASSSSRVASYEQYV. The CDR3 nucleotides read TGTGCCAGCAGTTCGTCCAGGGTCGCGAGCTACGAGCAGTACGTC.

This clone was seen only a few times. The genes are TRBV14 and TRBJ1-4; 8 positions agree with TRBD1. The germline gives CDR1 SGHDN, CDR2 FVKESK. The V and J ends lost 4 bases and 8 bases, in that order; junction bases with no gene match: 12. The CDR3 loop spans 16 amino acids. The CDR3 loop is CASSPPRTGMREKLFF. In DNA form, the CDR3 reads TGTGCCAGCAGCCCCCCTCGGACAGGGATGAGGGAAAAACTGTTTTTT.

This clone was observed once. The V gene is TRBV6-5, the J gene TRBJ2-2, with 11 positions matching TRBD1. This CDR3 has 14 amino acids. The V gene end was trimmed by 9 bases and the J gene end by 6 bases; junction bases not matched to a gene: 6. Germline lookup yields CDR1 MNHEY and CDR2 SVGAGI. The CDR3 loop reads CASPGQGESGELFF. The CDR3 bases are TGTGCCAGTCCGGGACAGGGGGAATCCGGGGAGCTGTTTTTT.

The count of this clone is one. The chain joins TRBV2 to TRBJ1-4, with 8 bases fitting TRBD1. CDR1 is SNHLY, CDR2 FYNNEI, per germline. The J segment lost 8 bases and the V segment lost 11 bases, leaving 13 bases of the junction unmatched. CDR3 length: 14 amino acids. This CDR3 reads CAGRQGPPREKLFF. The CDR3 coding sequence is TGTGCCGGCCGACAGGGGCCGCCGAGAGAAAAACTGTTTTTT.

This sequence joins TRBV27 and TRBJ1-5; D not resolved. V lost 5 bases, J lost 4 bases, and 12 bases lay in between. Germline assignment: CDR1 MNHEY and CDR2 SMNVEV (reference sequence). The CDR3 runs to 14 residues. The CDR3 is CASSAGGPNQPQHF. CDR3 nucleotides: TGTGCCAGCAGTGCCGGAGGGCCAAATCAGCCCCAGCATTTT.

The chain is built from TRBV18 and TRBJ1-4; D is undetermined. CDR3 size: 16 residues. From germline, CDR1 is KGHSH and CDR2 LQKENI. Trimming pared 0 bases from V and 5 bases from J, leaving 13 bases between. CDR3 residues: CASSPPNGEGNEKLFF. DNA for the CDR3: TGTGCCAGCTCACCACCGAATGGGGAGGGCAATGAAAAACTGTTTTTT.